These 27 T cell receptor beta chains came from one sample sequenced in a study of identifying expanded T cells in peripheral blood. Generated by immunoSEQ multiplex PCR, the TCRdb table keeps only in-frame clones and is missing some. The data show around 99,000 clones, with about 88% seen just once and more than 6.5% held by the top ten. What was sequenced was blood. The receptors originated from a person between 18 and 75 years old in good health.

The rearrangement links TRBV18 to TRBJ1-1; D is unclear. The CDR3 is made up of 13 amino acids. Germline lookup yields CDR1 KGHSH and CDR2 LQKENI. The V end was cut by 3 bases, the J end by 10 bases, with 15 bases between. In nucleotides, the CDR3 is TGTGCCAGCTCACCTTCGGAGAGAACGGGAGCTTTCTTT. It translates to CASSPSERTGAFF.

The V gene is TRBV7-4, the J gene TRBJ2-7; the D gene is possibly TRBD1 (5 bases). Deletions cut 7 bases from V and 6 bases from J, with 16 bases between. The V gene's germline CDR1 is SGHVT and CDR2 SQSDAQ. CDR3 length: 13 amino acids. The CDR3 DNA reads TGTGCCAGCAACCCGATGGGCCAGGGCGAGCAGTACTTC. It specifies CASNPMGQGEQYF. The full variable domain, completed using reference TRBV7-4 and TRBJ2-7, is GAGVSQSPRYKVAKRGRDVALRCDSISGHVTLYWYRQTLGQGSEVLTYSQSDAQRDKSGRPSGRFSAERPERSVSTLKIQRTEQGDSAVYLCASNPMGQGEQYFGPGTRLTVT.

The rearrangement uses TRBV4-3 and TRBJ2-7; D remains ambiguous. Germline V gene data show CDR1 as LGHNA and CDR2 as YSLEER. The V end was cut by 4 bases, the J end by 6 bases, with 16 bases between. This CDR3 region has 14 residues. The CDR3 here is CASSPGPLRSEQYF. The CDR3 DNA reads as TGCGCCAGCAGCCCAGGACCCCTCCGTTCCGAGCAGTACTTC.

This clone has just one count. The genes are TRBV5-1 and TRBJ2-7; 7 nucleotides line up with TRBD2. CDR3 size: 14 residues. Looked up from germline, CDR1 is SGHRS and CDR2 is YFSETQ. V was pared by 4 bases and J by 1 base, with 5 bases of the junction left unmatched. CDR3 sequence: CASSPAGESYEQYF. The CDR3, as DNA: TGCGCCAGCAGCCCCGCGGGGGAGTCCTACGAGCAGTACTTC.

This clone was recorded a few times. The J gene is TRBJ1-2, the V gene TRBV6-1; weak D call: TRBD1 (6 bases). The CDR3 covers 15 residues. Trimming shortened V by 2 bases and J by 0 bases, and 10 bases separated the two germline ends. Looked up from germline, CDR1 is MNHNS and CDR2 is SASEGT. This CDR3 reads CASSEQGTANYGYTF. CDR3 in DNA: TGTGCCAGCAGTGAACAGGGGACTGCTAACTATGGCTACACCTTC.

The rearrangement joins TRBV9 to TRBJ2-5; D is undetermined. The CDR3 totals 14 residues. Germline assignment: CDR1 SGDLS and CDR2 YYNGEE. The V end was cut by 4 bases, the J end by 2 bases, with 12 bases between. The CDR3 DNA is TGTGCCAGCAGCCCCGGGTGGGTTCAAGAGACCCAGTACTTC. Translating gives CASSPGWVQETQYF. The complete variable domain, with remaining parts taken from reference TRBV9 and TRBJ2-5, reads DSGVTQTPKHLITATGQRVTLRCSPRSGDLSVYWYQQSLDQGLQFLIQYYNGEERAKGNILERFSAQQFPDLHSELNLSSLELGDSALYFCASSPGWVQETQYFGPGTRLLVL.

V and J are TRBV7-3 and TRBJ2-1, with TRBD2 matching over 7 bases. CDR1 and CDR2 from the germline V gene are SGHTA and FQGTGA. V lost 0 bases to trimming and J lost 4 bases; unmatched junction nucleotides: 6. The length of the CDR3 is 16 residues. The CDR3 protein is CASSLTGGRSYNEQFF. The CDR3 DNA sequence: TGTGCCAGCAGCTTAACGGGCGGGAGATCATACAATGAGCAGTTCTTC. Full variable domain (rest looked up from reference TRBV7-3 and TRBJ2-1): GAGVSQTPSNKVTEKGKYVELRCDPISGHTALYWYRQSLGQGPEFLIYFQGTGAADDSGLPNDRFFAVRPEGSVSTLKIQRTERGDSAVYLCASSLTGGRSYNEQFFGPGTRLTVL.

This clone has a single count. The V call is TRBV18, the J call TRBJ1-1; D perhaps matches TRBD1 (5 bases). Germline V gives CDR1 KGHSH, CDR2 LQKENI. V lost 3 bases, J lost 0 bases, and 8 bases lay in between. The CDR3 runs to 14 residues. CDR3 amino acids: CASSPWGMNTEAFF. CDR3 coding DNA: TGTGCCAGCTCACCCTGGGGGATGAACACTGAAGCTTTCTTT.

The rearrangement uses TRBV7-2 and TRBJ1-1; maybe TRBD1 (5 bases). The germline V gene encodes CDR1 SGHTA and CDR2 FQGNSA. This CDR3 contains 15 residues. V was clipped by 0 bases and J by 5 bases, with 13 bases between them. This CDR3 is CASSLAFGAGTEAFF. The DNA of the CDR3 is TGTGCCAGCAGCTTAGCGTTTGGGGCGGGTACTGAAGCTTTCTTT. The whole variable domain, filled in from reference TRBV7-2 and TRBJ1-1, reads GAGVSQSPSNKVTEKGKDVELRCDPISGHTALYWYRQSLGQGLEFLIYFQGNSAPDKSGLPSDRFSAERTGGSVSTLTIQRTQQEDSAVYLCASSLAFGAGTEAFFGQGTRLTVV.

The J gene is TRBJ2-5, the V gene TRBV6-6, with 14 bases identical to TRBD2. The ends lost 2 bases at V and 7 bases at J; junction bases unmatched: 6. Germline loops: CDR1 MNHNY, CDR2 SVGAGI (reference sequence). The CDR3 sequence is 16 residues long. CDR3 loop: CASSYLTSGRGVTQYF. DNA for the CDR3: TGTGCCAGCAGTTACCTGACTAGCGGGAGGGGGGTGACCCAGTACTTC.

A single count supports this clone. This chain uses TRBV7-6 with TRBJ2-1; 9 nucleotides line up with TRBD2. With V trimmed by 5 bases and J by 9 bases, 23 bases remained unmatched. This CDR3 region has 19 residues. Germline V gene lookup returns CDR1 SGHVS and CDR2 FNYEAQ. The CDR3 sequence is CASSLPLRRGGALGSEQFF. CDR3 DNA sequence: TGTGCCAGCAGCCTACCGCTTCGACGCGGGGGGGCTCTGGGGAGTGAGCAGTTCTTC.

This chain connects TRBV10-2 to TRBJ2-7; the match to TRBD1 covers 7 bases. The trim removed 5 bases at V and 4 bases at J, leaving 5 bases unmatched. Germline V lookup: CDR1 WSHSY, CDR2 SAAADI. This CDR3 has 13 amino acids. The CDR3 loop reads CASSITGVYEQYF. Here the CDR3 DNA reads TGCGCCAGCAGTATAACAGGGGTTTACGAGCAGTACTTC.

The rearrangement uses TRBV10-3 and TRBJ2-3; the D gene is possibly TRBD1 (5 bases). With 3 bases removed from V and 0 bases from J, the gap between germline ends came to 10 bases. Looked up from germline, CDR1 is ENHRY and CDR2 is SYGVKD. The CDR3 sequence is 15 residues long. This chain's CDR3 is CAISDRVQSTDTQYF. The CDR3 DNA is TGTGCCATCAGTGACAGGGTTCAAAGCACAGATACGCAGTATTTT.

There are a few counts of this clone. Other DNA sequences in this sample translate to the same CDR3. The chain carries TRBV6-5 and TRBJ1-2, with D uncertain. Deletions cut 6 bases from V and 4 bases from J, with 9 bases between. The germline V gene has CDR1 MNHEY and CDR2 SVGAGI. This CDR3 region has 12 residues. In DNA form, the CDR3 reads TGTGCCAGCAGAGATACTTTCTATGGCTACACCTTC. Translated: CASRDTFYGYTF.

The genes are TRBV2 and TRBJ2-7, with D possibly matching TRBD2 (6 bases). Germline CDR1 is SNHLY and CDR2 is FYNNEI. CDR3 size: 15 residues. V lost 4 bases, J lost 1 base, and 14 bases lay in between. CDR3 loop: CASSVRGIGSYEQYF. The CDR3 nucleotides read TGTGCCAGCAGTGTACGCGGGATCGGGTCCTACGAGCAGTACTTC. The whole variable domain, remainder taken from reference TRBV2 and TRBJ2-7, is EPEVTQTPSHQVTQMGQEVILRCVPISNHLYFYWYRQILGQKVEFLVSFYNNEISEKSEIFDDQFSVERPDGSNFTLKIRSTKLEDSAMYFCASSVRGIGSYEQYFGPGTRLTVT.

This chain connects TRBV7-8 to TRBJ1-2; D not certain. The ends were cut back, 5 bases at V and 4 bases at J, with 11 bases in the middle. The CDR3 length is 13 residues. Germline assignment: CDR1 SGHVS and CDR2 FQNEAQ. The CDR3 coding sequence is TGTGCCAGCAGCACAGCGCGTTCCTATGGCTACACCTTC. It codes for CASSTARSYGYTF.

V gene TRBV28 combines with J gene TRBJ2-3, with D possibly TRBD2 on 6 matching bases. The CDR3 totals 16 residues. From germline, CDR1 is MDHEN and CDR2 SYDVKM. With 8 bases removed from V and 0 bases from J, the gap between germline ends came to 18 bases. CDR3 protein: CASPISGSASTDTQYF. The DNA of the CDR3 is TGTGCCAGCCCCATTAGCGGATCCGCTAGCACAGATACGCAGTATTTT.

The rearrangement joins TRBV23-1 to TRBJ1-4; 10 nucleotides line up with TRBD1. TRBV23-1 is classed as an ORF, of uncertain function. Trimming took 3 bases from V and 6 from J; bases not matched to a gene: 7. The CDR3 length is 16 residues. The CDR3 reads CASSHPDRGPHEKLFF. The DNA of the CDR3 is TGCGCCAGCAGTCATCCTGACAGGGGGCCTCATGAAAAACTGTTTTTT.

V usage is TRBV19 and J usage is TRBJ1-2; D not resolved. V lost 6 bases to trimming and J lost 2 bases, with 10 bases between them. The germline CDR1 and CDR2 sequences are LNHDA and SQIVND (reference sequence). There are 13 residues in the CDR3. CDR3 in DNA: TGTGCCAGTAGGCTGGACGGGAACTATGGCTACACCTTC. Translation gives CASRLDGNYGYTF.

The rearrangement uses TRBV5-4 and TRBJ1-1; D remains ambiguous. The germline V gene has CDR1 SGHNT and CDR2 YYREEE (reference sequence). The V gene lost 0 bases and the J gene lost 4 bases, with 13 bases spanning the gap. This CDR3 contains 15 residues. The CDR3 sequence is CASSLGGDLSTEAFF. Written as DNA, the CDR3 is TGTGCCAGCAGCTTGGGGGGAGACCTTAGCACTGAAGCTTTCTTT.

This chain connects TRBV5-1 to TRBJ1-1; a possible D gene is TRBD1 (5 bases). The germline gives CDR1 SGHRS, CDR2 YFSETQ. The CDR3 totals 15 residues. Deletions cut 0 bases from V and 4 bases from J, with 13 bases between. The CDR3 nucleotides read TGCGCCAGCAGCTTGGAGACAGCCGGAGGCACTGAAGCTTTCTTT. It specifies CASSLETAGGTEAFF.

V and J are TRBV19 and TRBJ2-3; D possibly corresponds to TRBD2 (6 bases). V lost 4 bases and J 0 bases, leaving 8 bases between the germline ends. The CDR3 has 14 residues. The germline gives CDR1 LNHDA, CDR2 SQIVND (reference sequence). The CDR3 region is CASSRGLSTDTQYF. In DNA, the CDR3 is TGTGCCAGTAGTAGGGGACTTAGCACAGATACGCAGTATTTT.

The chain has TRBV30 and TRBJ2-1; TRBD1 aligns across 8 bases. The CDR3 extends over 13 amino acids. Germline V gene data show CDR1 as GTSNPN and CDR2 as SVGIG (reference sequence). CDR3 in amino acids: CAGGRGPYNEQFF. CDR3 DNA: TGTGCTGGAGGCAGGGGGCCTTACAATGAGCAGTTCTTC. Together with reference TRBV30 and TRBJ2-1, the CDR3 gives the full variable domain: SQTIHQWPATLVQPVGSPLSLECTVEGTSNPNLYWYRQAAGRGLQLLFYSVGIGQISSEVPQNLSASRPQDRQFILSSKKLLLSDSGFYLCAGGRGPYNEQFFGPGTRLTVL.

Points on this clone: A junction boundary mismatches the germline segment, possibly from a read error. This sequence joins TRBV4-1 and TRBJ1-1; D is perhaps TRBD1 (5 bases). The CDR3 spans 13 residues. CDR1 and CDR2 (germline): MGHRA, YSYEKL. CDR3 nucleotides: TGCGCCAGCACCCAATCGGGGCTTGCTGAAGCTTTCTTT. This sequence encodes CASTQSGLAEAFF.

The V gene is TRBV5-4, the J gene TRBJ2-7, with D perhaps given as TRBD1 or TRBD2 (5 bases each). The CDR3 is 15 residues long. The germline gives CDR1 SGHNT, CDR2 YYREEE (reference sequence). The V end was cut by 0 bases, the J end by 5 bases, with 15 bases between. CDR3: CASSLVGPRSDEQYF. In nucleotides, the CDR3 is TGTGCCAGCAGCTTGGTGGGACCTCGGTCTGACGAGCAGTACTTC.

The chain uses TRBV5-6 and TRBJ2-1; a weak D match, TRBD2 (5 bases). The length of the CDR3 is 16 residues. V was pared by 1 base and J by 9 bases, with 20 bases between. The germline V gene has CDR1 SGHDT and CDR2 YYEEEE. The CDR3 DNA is TGTGCCAGCAGCTTGAGTTCCAGCGGCACTCGTAGTGAGCAGTTCTTC. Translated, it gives CASSLSSSGTRSEQFF.

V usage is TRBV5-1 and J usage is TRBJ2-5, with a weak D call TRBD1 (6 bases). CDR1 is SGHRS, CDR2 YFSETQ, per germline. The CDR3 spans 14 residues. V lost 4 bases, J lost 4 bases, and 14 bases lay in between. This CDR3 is CASSPQGQGETQYF. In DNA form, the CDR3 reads TGCGCCAGCAGCCCACAGGGCCAGGGAGAGACCCAGTACTTC.